One and the same sample provided the 23 T cell receptor beta chains below, sequenced in a study of shared clonotypes between healthy human individuals. The data were produced by immunoSEQ multiplex PCR, yet TCRdb's version contains in-frame clones alone and is incomplete. Seen here are 2 million to 3 million clones, under 95% observed once, and the top ten hold roughly 0.39%. The specimen sequenced was naive CD4+ T cells from PBMCs. Noted subset: CD45RA+ positively selected. The receptors were gathered from a man between 18 and 35 years old in good health. Some clones in this sample may be carry-over from other donors' samples.

Of note for this clone: The sample carries other DNA sequences with the same CDR3. This rearrangement joins TRBV28 to TRBJ1-5; D perhaps matches TRBD1 (5 bases). Germline lookup yields CDR1 MDHEN and CDR2 SYDVKM. V gave up 4 bases and J gave up 4 bases, with 5 bases separating them. The CDR3 extends over 12 amino acids. CDR3 sequence reads: CASSWGNQPQHF. In DNA form, the CDR3 reads TGTGCCAGCAGTTGGGGGAATCAGCCCCAGCATTTT.

A single count supports this clone. This chain links TRBV27 with TRBJ2-2; 9 bases map to TRBD1. CDR3 size: 15 residues. Trimming cost V 5 bases and J 7 bases; bases outside gene matches: 8. CDR1 and CDR2 (germline): MNHEY, SMNVEV (reference sequence). CDR3 sequence: CASSKTGGLGGELFF. In nucleotides, the CDR3 is TGTGCCAGCAGTAAAACAGGGGGCTTGGGCGGGGAGCTGTTTTTT.

The chain is built from TRBV5-1 and TRBJ2-7; 8 bases fit TRBD1. Germline CDR1 and CDR2: SGHRS and YFSETQ. The CDR3 has 14 amino acids. Trimming at V came to 4 bases and at J to 5 bases, leaving 8 bases not matched to a gene. CDR3 nucleotides: TGCGCCAGCAGCGGCGGACAGGGTTTCGACGAGCAGTACTTC. It is translated as CASSGGQGFDEQYF.

The chain couples TRBV5-1 to TRBJ1-5; a possible D gene is TRBD1 (6 bases). Trimming stripped 0 bases from V and 3 bases from J, with 13 bases between. Germline lookup yields CDR1 SGHRS and CDR2 YFSETQ. CDR3 length equals 16 residues. The DNA of the CDR3 is TGCGCCAGCAGCTTGGCCGAGACAGGAAACAATCAGCCCCAGCATTTT. This encodes CASSLAETGNNQPQHF.

J is TRBJ1-3 and V is TRBV2; D perhaps matches TRBD1 (5 bases). In germline, CDR1 is SNHLY, CDR2 FYNNEI. Trimming took 0 bases from V and 2 from J, leaving 8 bases between them. CDR3 length: 15 residues. The CDR3 DNA reads as TGTGCCAGCAGTGAAGCAGGGACCGCTGGAAACACCATATATTTT. The encoded protein is CASSEAGTAGNTIYF.

This clone was observed a handful of times. V and J are TRBV28 and TRBJ1-5; 8 bases fit TRBD1. Unmatched junction bases numbered 6, after V lost 8 bases and J lost 3 bases. The germline gives CDR1 MDHEN, CDR2 SYDVKM. This CDR3 contains 14 residues. The CDR3 bases are TGTGCCAGCGGATCGACAGGGGTCAATCAGCCCCAGCATTTT. Translating gives CASGSTGVNQPQHF.

The chain carries TRBV4-3 and TRBJ1-6, with a possible D match to TRBD1 (5 bases). V lost 3 bases to trimming and J lost 10 bases, with 13 bases between them. CDR1 and CDR2 from the germline V gene are LGHNA and YSLEER. This CDR3 spans 14 amino acids. CDR3 residues: CASSQGSRGSPLHF. The CDR3 DNA reads as TGCGCCAGCAGCCAGGGGTCCCGGGGGTCACCCCTCCACTTT.

The chain joins TRBV7-3 to TRBJ2-5; D remains ambiguous. V was trimmed by 5 bases and J by 2 bases, leaving 9 bases between them. This CDR3 contains 13 residues. Germline CDR1 SGHTA, CDR2 FQGTGA. DNA for the CDR3: TGTGCCAGCAGCCCCAACAGTCAAGAGACCCAGTACTTC. This translates into CASSPNSQETQYF.

The CDR3 is CAWSPHSQLLYNEQFF. The CDR3 DNA sequence: TGTGCCTGGAGTCCCCACTCGCAGCTACTTTACAATGAGCAGTTCTTC. The chain combines TRBV30 with TRBJ2-1; the D is unclear. Germline V gene lookup returns CDR1 GTSNPN and CDR2 SVGIG (reference sequence). CDR3 size: 16 residues. With 2 bases removed from V and 4 bases from J, the gap between germline ends came to 18 bases.

This CDR3 reads CASSLEGTYTGELFF. CDR3 DNA: TGTGCCAGCAGTTTGGAGGGGACCTACACCGGGGAGCTGTTTTTT. The V and J genes are TRBV7-3 and TRBJ2-2; D might be TRBD2 (6 bases). Germline V gives CDR1 SGHTA, CDR2 FQGTGA. The CDR3 covers 15 residues. Trimming shortened V by 6 bases and J by 3 bases, and 14 bases separated the two germline ends.

V and J are TRBV19 and TRBJ1-5; D is possibly TRBD1 (5 bases). Germline CDR1 and CDR2: LNHDA and SQIVND (reference sequence). The V end lost 4 bases, the J end lost 5 bases, and 15 bases lay between the germline ends. CDR3 length: 15 amino acids. Here the CDR3 DNA reads TGTGCCAGTAGTAGGTTCAGGGAGGCCTATCAGCCCCAGCATTTT. This sequence encodes CASSRFREAYQPQHF.

The chain has TRBV6-5 and TRBJ2-1; 13 bases line up with TRBD2. This CDR3 spans 15 amino acids. The V and J ends lost 7 bases and 8 bases, in that order; junction bases with no gene match: 8. Germline CDR1 is MNHEY and CDR2 is SVGAGI. CDR3 protein: CASKRGTSGVYEQFF. DNA for the CDR3: TGTGCCAGCAAGAGGGGGACTAGCGGGGTCTATGAGCAGTTCTTC.

This chain joins TRBV28 and TRBJ2-3; D may be TRBD1 (6 bases). CDR1 MDHEN and CDR2 SYDVKM come from the germline V gene. This CDR3 is 17 amino acids long. V lost 2 bases and J lost 4, with 19 bases in between. CDR3 region: CASSLGGAVGFPDTQYF. CDR3 in DNA: TGTGCCAGCAGTTTAGGGGGCGCAGTAGGGTTCCCAGATACGCAGTATTTT.

The rearrangement uses TRBV5-6 and TRBJ2-3, with 9 bases aligning to TRBD2. The ends lost 3 bases at V and 0 bases at J; junction bases unmatched: 2. CDR1 and CDR2 (germline): SGHDT, YYEEEE. The CDR3 length is 15 residues. This CDR3 reads CASSSSGASTDTQYF. CDR3 bases: TGTGCCAGCAGCTCTAGCGGGGCGAGCACAGATACGCAGTATTTT.

This chain joins TRBV29-1 and TRBJ2-1, with 8 bases aligning to TRBD2. V was pared by 5 bases and J by 3 bases, with 12 bases of the junction left unmatched. The CDR3 sequence is 16 residues long. Germline V lookup: CDR1 SQVTM, CDR2 ANQGSEA. The CDR3 DNA sequence: TGCAGCGTTACAACAAAGGCTAGCGGGTTCTACAATGAGCAGTTCTTC. Its protein is CSVTTKASGFYNEQFF.

The rearrangement uses TRBV6-1 and TRBJ2-7, with 7 nucleotides matching TRBD1. The V and J ends lost 4 bases and 9 bases, in that order; junction bases with no gene match: 9. Germline V gives CDR1 MNHNS, CDR2 SASEGT. This CDR3 is 13 amino acids long. As DNA, the CDR3 is TGTGCCAGCAGTGGGGACAGTTTATTGGGGCAGTACTTC. Protein: CASSGDSLLGQYF.

V usage is TRBV7-2 and J usage is TRBJ2-5; D remains unclear. V lost 5 bases, J lost 5 bases, and 15 bases lay in between. This CDR3 is 14 amino acids long. Germline assignment: CDR1 SGHTA and CDR2 FQGNSA. CDR3 DNA: TGTGCCAGCAGCCCGAGCTTGGCCCGGGAGACCCAGTACTTC. Translated: CASSPSLARETQYF.

V is TRBV6-6 and J is TRBJ2-4, with 12 nucleotides matching TRBD2. This CDR3 spans 15 amino acids. V lost 6 bases, J lost 8 bases, and 8 bases stayed unmatched. CDR1 is MNHNY, CDR2 SVGAGI, per germline (reference sequence). Written as DNA, the CDR3 is TGTGCCAGCAGCCCCGGACTAGCGGGGCCCCACATTCAGTACTTC. Encoded protein: CASSPGLAGPHIQYF.

The chain employs TRBV7-9 and TRBJ1-5; 9 bases align to TRBD1. After removal of 5 bases from V and 3 bases from J, the junction contained 11 bases not matched to a gene. The CDR3 length is 17 residues. Germline V gene data show CDR1 as SEHNR and CDR2 as FQNEAQ (reference sequence). CDR3 nucleotides: TGTGCCAGCAGCGACACAGGGGGCAGTTGGGACAATCAGCCCCAGCATTTT. It specifies CASSDTGGSWDNQPQHF.

With regard to this clone: In the same sample, other DNA sequences code for this CDR3. V is TRBV9 and J is TRBJ2-5; 8 bases line up with TRBD1. The CDR3 runs 15 residues. V lost 0 bases to trimming and J lost 5 bases; unmatched junction nucleotides: 6. CDR1 and CDR2 (germline): SGDLS, YYNGEE. In DNA form, the CDR3 reads TGTGCCAGCAGCGTAGCTGGAACAGGGGGGGAGACCCAGTACTTC. It translates to CASSVAGTGGETQYF.

This clone was seen only once. The chain carries TRBV6-6 and TRBJ2-3, with D possibly being TRBD2 (5 bases). V lost 6 bases to trimming and J lost 6 bases, with 7 bases between them. Germline lookup yields CDR1 MNHNY and CDR2 SVGAGI (reference sequence). The CDR3 runs 11 residues. The CDR3 loop reads CASSRGDTQYF. DNA for the CDR3: TGTGCCAGCAGCCGCGGGGATACGCAGTATTTT.

The chain has TRBV11-1 and TRBJ2-1; 8 bases line up with TRBD1. Germline values: CDR1 SGHAT, CDR2 FQDESV (reference sequence). The CDR3 spans 16 residues. V gave up 0 bases and J gave up 0 bases; unmatched junction bases: 1. Written as DNA, the CDR3 is TGTGCCAGCAGCTTAGCTACAGGGGGCTCCTACAATGAGCAGTTCTTC. Translated, it gives CASSLATGGSYNEQFF.

This rearrangement joins TRBV19 to TRBJ2-1; 13 bases align to TRBD2. CDR1 is LNHDA and CDR2 is SQIVND in the germline V gene (reference sequence). V shed 9 bases, J shed 6 bases, and the junction held 11 bases outside the gene matches. The CDR3 is 16 amino acids. The CDR3 nucleotides read TGTGCCAGCCAACTAGCGGGAGGGCCACCTTTCAATGAGCAGTTCTTC. Protein: CASQLAGGPPFNEQFF.